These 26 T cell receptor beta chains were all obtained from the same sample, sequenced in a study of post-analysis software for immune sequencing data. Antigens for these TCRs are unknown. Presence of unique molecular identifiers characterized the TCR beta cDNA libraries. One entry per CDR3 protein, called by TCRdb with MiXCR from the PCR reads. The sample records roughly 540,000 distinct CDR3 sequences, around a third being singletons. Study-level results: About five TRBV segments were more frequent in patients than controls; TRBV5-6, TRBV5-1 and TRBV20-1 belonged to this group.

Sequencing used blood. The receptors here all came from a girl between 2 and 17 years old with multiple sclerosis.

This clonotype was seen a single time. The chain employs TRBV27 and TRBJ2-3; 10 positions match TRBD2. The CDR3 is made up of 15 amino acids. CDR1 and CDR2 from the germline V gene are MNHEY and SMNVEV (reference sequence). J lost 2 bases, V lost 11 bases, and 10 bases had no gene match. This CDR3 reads CAGKALAGATDTQYF. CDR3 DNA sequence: TGTGCCGGCAAGGCCCTAGCGGGGGCCACAGATACGCAGTATTTT.

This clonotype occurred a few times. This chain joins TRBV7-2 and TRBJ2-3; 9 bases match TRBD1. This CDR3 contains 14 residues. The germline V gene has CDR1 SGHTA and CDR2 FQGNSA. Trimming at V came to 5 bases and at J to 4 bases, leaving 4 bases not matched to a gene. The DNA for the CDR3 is TGTGCCAGCAGCGTCGGACAGGGGTCAGATACGCAGTATTTT. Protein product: CASSVGQGSDTQYF.

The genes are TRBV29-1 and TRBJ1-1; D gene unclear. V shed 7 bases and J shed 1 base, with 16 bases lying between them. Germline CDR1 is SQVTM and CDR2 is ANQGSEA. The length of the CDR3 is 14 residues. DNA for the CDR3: TGCAGCGCTGCAAGCGGGCTGGGGAACACTGAAGCTTTCTTT. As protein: CSAASGLGNTEAFF.

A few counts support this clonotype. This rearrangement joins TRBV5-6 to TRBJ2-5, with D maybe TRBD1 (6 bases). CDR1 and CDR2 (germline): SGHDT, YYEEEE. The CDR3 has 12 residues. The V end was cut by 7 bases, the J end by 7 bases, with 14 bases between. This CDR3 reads CASGTLVGTQYF. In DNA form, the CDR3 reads TGTGCCAGCGGGACACTCGTAGGGACCCAGTACTTC.

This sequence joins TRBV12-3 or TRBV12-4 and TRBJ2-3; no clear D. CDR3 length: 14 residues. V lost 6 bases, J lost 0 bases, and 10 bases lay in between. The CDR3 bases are TGTGCCAGCAGCCTCTTAGAGAGCACAGATACGCAGTATTTT. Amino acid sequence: CASSLLESTDTQYF.

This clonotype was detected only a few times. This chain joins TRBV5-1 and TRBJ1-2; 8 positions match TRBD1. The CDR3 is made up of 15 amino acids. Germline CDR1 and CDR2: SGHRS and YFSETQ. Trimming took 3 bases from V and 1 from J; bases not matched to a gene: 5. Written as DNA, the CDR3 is TGCGCCAGCAGCTCCGGGACAGGCGGTAACTATGGCTACACCTTC. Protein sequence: CASSSGTGGNYGYTF.

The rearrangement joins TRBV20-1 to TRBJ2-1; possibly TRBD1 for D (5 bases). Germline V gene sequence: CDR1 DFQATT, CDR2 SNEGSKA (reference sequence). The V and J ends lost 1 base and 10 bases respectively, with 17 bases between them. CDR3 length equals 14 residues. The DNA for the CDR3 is TGCAGTGCTAGAGGCAGGGAAGACTCCTACGAGCAGTTCTTC. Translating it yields CSARGREDSYEQFF.

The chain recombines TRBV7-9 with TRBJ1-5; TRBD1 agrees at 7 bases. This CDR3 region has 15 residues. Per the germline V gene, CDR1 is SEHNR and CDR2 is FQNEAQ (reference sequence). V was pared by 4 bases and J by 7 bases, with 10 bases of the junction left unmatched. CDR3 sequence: CASSSEPTGYQPQHF. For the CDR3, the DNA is TGTGCCAGCAGCTCAGAACCGACAGGGTACCAGCCCCAGCATTTT.

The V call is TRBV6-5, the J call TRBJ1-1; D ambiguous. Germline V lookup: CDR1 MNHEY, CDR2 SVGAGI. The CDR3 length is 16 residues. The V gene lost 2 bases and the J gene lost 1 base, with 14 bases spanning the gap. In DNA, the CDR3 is TGTGCCAGCAGTTACAAGTTGCCCCTGCGGAACACTGAAGCTTTCTTT. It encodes CASSYKLPLRNTEAFF.

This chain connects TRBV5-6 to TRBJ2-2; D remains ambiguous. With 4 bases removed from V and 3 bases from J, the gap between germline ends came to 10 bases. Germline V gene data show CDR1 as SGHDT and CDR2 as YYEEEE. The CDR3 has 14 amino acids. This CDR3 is CASSRAVYTGELFF. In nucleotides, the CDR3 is TGTGCCAGCAGCCGGGCTGTGTACACCGGGGAGCTGTTTTTT.

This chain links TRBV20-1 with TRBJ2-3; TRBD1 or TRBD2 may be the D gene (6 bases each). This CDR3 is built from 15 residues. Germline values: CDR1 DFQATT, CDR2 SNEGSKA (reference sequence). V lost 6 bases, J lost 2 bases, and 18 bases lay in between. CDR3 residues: CSASPRGASTDTQYF. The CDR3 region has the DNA TGCAGTGCCAGCCCAAGGGGGGCTTCCACAGATACGCAGTATTTT.

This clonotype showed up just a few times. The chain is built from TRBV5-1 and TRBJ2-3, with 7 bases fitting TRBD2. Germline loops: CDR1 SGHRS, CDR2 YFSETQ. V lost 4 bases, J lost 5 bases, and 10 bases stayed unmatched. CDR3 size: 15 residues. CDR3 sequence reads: CASSLRTSGGDTQYF. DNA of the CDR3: TGCGCCAGCAGCCTACGGACCTCGGGGGGAGATACGCAGTATTTT.

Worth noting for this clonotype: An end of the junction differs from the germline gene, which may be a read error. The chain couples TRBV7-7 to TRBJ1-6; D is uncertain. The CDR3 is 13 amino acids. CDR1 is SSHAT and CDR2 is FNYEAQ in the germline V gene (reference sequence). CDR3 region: CASSLVFNSPLHF. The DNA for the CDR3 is TGTGCTAGCAGCTTAGTTTTCAATTCACCCCTCCACTTT.

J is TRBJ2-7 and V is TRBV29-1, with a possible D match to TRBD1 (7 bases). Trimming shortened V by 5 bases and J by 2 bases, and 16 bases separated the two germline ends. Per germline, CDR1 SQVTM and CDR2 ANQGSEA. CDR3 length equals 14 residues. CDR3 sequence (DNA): TGCAGCGTTCCGAGGGGGGACAGCACCTACGAGCAGTACTTC. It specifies CSVPRGDSTYEQYF.

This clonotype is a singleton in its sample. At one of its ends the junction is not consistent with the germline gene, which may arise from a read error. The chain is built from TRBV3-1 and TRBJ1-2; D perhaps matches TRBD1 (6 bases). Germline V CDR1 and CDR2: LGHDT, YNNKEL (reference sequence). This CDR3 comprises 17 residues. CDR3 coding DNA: TGTACCAGCAGCCAGATTAGTACGACAGGATTTAACTATGGCTACACCTTC. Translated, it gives CTSSQISTTGFNYGYTF.

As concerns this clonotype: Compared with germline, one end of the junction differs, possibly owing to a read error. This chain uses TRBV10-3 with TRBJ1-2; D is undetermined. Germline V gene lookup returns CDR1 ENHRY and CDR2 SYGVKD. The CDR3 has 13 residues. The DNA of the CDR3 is TGTGCCGTCAGTGAAAATTGGCCCTATGGCTACACCTTC. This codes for CAVSENWPYGYTF.

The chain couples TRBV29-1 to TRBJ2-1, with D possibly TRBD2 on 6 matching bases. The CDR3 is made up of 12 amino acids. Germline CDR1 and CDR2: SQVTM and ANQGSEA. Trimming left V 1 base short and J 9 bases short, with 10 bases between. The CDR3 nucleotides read TGCAGCGTTGAAGTACTAGCCCGTGAGCAGTTCTTC. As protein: CSVEVLAREQFF.

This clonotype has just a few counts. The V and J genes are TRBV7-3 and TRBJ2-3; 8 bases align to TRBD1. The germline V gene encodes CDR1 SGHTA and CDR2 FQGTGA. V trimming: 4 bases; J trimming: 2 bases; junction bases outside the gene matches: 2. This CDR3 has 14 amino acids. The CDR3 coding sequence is TGTGCCAGCAGCTGGGACAGGTTCACAGATACGCAGTATTTT. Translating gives CASSWDRFTDTQYF.

CDR3 loop: CASSLGQENEKLFF. CDR3 DNA: TGCGCCAGCAGCTTGGGACAGGAGAATGAAAAACTGTTTTTT. The rearrangement uses TRBV5-1 and TRBJ1-4; D might be TRBD1 (6 bases). From germline, CDR1 is SGHRS and CDR2 YFSETQ. Trimming shortened V by 0 bases and J by 5 bases, and 8 bases separated the two germline ends. The CDR3 has 14 amino acids.

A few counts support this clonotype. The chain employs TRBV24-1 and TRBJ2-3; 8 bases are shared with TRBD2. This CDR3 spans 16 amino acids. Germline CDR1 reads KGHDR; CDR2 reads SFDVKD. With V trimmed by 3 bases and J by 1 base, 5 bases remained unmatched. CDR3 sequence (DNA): TGTGCCACCAGTGATAGCGGGAGAGGAGGCACAGATACGCAGTATTTT. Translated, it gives CATSDSGRGGTDTQYF.

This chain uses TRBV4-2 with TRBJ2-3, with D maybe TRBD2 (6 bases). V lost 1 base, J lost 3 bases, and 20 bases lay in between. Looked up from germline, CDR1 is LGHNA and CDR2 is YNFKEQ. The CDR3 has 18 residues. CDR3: CASSQGRGAPEETDTQYF. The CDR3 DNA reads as TGTGCCAGCAGCCAAGGGCGGGGAGCGCCGGAGGAAACAGATACGCAGTATTTT.

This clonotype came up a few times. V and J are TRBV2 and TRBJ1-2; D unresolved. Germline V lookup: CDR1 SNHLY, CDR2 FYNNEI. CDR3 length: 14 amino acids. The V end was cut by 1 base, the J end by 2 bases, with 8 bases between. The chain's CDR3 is CASSEVSLNYGYTF. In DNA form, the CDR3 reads TGTGCCAGCAGTGAAGTCTCCCTGAACTATGGCTACACCTTC.

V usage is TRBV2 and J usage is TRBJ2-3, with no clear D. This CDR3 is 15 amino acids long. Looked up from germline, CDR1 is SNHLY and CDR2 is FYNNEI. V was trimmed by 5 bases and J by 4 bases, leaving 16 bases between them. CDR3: CASSIQPGASDTQYF. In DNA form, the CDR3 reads TGTGCCAGCAGTATACAGCCCGGCGCCTCAGATACGCAGTATTTT.

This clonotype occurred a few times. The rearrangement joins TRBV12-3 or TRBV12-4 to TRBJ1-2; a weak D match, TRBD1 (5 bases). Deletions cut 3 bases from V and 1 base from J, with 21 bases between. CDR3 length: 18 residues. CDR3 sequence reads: CASSFRGVVELNNYGYTF. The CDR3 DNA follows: TGTGCCAGCAGTTTTCGGGGGGTGGTTGAACTGAATAACTATGGCTACACCTTC.

CDR3 region: CASSPLTPGDTEAFF. The CDR3 DNA is TGTGCCAGCAGCCCTTTAACCCCAGGGGACACTGAAGCTTTCTTT. This chain joins TRBV7-3 and TRBJ1-1, with a possible D match to TRBD1 (6 bases). The germline V and J ends were trimmed by 5 bases and 3 bases, with 16 bases remaining between them. CDR1 SGHTA and CDR2 FQGTGA come from the germline V gene. The CDR3 runs to 15 residues.

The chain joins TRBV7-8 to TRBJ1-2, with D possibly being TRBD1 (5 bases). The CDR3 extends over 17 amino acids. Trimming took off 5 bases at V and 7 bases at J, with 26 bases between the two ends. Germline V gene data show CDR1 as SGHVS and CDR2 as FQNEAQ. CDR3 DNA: TGTGCCAGCAGCCCCCGGGACTCTGGGATCGGGGTCGGTGGCTACACCTTC. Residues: CASSPRDSGIGVGGYTF. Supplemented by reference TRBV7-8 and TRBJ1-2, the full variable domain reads GAGVSQSPRYKVAKRGQDVALRCDPISGHVSLFWYQQALGQGPEFLTYFQNEAQLDKSGLPSDRFFAERPEGSVSTLKIQRTQQEDSAVYLCASSPRDSGIGVGGYTFGSGTRLTVV.